This TCR beta chain comes out of a study of blood T cell repertoires in COVID-19. At the level of the study: Whether acute or convalescent, the COVID-19 samples came from the United States, Italy and Spain. In each case, the material was cDNA or gDNA derived from T cells, B-cell-depleted T cells, or PBMCs.

Authors' data handling: Cell counts per sample came from amplifying reference gene primers. Assay used: immunoSEQ multiplex PCR; TCRdb lists only in-frame clones, some missing. V and J calls and clone size are those listed in that table; D and trimming were worked out from the DNA. The sample includes roughly 260,000 clones, 65% to 90% of them seen just once. The CDR3 extends over 14 amino acids. Germline V gene lookup returns CDR1 LGHDT and CDR2 YNNKEL (reference sequence). Trimming removed 3 bases at V and 1 base at J, with 9 bases between. This chain uses TRBV3-1 (or the pseudogene TRBV3-2) with TRBJ1-1; possibly TRBD1 for D (5 bases). The sequence was collected from a woman at least 80 years old with active or convalescent COVID-19. The sequencing sample was made of peripheral blood. The CDR3 is CASSQEGWNTEAFF. The CDR3 DNA follows: TGTGCCAGCAGCCAGGAGGGGTGGAACACTGAAGCTTTCTTT.